This T cell receptor (beta chain) was retrieved from a study of blood T cells in healthy people across ages. The study's findings and limits: The long-lived group displayed more naive CD4+ cells, plus higher diversity, than the aged donors did. The unsorted PBMCs prevented any conclusive comparison of naive versus antigen-experienced cells.

A remark on this clonotype: Its specificity is unknown.

Combining a sample-barcoded 5' primer with a J-beta primer mix, a second PCR ran for about 7 to 11 cycles. TCRdb processed the 5' RACE reads anew with MiXCR; each CDR3 protein has one entry. The sample carries 700,000 to 900,000 distinct CDR3 sequences, 20% to 30% recorded once. These data also formed part of another study, on T cells of mothers and their children.

The TCR was taken from a boy between 5 and 17 years old in good health. The specimen sequenced was blood.

This CDR3 is CASRDTGIRIGYTF. Written as DNA, the CDR3 is TGTGCCAGCAGGGATACAGGGATTCGGATTGGCTACACCTTC. The chain carries TRBV2 and TRBJ1-2, with a tentative D call TRBD1 (6 bases). The CDR3 runs 14 residues. Trimming took off 6 bases at V and 7 bases at J, with 18 bases between the two ends. Looked up from germline, CDR1 is SNHLY and CDR2 is FYNNEI.